A single sample gave rise to the 8 T cell receptor beta chains below, sequenced in a study of shared clonotypes between healthy human individuals. The data were produced by immunoSEQ multiplex PCR, yet TCRdb's version contains in-frame clones alone and is incomplete. The sample carries under 600,000 clones, about 96% recorded once. The specimen sequenced was naive CD4+ T cells sorted from blood. Noted subset: CD45RA+ positively selected. These receptors were collected from a woman aged 30 to 39 in good health.

The gene calls are TRBV18 and TRBJ2-4; D remains unclear. This CDR3 has 12 residues. With 6 bases removed from V and 7 bases from J, the gap between germline ends came to 10 bases. The germline V gene has CDR1 KGHSH and CDR2 LQKENI. CDR3 DNA sequence: TGTGCCAGCTCCCCGGACGAGAACATTCAGTACTTC. Translated: CASSPDENIQYF.

V usage is TRBV7-2 and J usage is TRBJ1-1; D may be TRBD1 (5 bases). V was cut by 5 bases and J by 0 bases, with 13 bases left in between. The CDR3 extends over 15 amino acids. Germline CDR1 is SGHTA and CDR2 is FQGNSA. The CDR3, as DNA: TGTGCCAGCAGCGATTCGGGACTCTTGAACACTGAAGCTTTCTTT. Protein sequence: CASSDSGLLNTEAFF.

This chain connects TRBV5-1 to TRBJ2-5, with 7 nucleotides matching TRBD1. CDR1 and CDR2 from the germline V gene are SGHRS and YFSETQ. V lost 2 bases, J lost 3 bases, and 13 bases stayed unmatched. CDR3 length: 17 residues. CDR3 protein: CASSFRQGSPGKETQYF. CDR3 sequence (DNA): TGCGCCAGCAGCTTTAGACAGGGTTCCCCGGGAAAAGAGACCCAGTACTTC.

The J gene is TRBJ2-1, the V gene TRBV5-4; the D gene could be TRBD1 or TRBD2 (6 bases each). Trimming removed 3 bases at V and 4 bases at J, with 17 bases between. The germline V gene has CDR1 SGHNT and CDR2 YYREEE (reference sequence). CDR3 length equals 16 residues. This CDR3 is CASSWNGGREYNEQFF. The CDR3 DNA sequence: TGTGCCAGCAGCTGGAATGGGGGCCGGGAGTACAATGAGCAGTTCTTC.

V usage is TRBV28 and J usage is TRBJ2-3; possibly TRBD2 for D (6 bases). Germline CDR1 reads MDHEN; CDR2 reads SYDVKM. The CDR3 consists of 16 residues. Trimming cost V 5 bases and J 4 bases, with 19 bases left between them. CDR3 DNA: TGTGCCAGCAGTACGACGGGAGCCCTAGGAGCAGATACGCAGTATTTT. This translates into CASSTTGALGADTQYF. Full variable domain (remainder filled in from reference TRBV28 and TRBJ2-3): DVKVTQSSRYLVKRTGEKVFLECVQDMDHENMFWYRQDPGLGLRLIYFSYDVKMKEKGDIPEGYSVSREKKERFSLILESASTNQTSMYLCASSTTGALGADTQYFGPGTRLTVL.

V is TRBV28 and J is TRBJ2-2; TRBD1 or TRBD2 may be the D gene (5 bases each). V shed 2 bases and J shed 4 bases, with 11 bases lying between them. The CDR3 extends over 15 amino acids. CDR1 and CDR2 from the germline V gene are MDHEN and SYDVKM. DNA of the CDR3: TGTGCCAGCAGTTTAGTCGGGACCGGCACCGGGGAGCTGTTTTTT. This codes for CASSLVGTGTGELFF.

J is TRBJ2-3 and V is TRBV5-1, with unresolved D. Germline CDR1 SGHRS, CDR2 YFSETQ. Between the trimmed V and J ends, which lost 4 bases and 1 base, there was a span of 7 bases. This CDR3 contains 13 residues. The CDR3 protein is CASSIDRTDTQYF. CDR3 DNA sequence: TGCGCCAGCAGCATCGACCGCACAGATACGCAGTATTTT.

V and J are TRBV23-1 and TRBJ2-7; 10 bases agree with TRBD1. TRBV23-1 is an ORF for which the function is uncertain. The CDR3 spans 18 residues. With V trimmed by 8 bases and J by 3 bases, 19 bases remained unmatched. CDR3 region: CASGNRDRGRAGLYEQYF. CDR3 coding DNA: TGCGCCAGCGGAAACCGGGACAGGGGACGAGCGGGGCTCTACGAGCAGTACTTC.